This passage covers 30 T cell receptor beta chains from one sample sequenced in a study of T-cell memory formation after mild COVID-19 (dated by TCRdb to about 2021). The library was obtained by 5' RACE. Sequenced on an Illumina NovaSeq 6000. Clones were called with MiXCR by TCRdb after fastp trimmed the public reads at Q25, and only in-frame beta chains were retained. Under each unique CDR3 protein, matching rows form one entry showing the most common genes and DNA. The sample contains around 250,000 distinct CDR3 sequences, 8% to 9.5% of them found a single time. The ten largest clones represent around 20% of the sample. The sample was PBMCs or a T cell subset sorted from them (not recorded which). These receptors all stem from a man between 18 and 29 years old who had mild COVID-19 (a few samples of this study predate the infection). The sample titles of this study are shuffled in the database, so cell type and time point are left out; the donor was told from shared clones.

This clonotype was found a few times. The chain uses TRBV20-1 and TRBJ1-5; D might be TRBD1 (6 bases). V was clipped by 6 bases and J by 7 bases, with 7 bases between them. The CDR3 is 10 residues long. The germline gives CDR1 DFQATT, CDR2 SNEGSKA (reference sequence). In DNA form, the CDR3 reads TGCAGTGCAGGGGGACAGCCCCAGCATTTT. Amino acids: CSAGGQPQHF.

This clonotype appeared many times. In DNA, the CDR3 is TGCAGTGCCAAGGGACTTGGCACAGATACGCAGTATTTT. Amino acids: CSAKGLGTDTQYF. The chain joins TRBV20-1 to TRBJ2-3, with D tentatively TRBD2 (6 bases). The CDR3 loop spans 13 amino acids. V lost 6 bases to trimming and J lost 1 base, with 11 bases between them. Germline V lookup: CDR1 DFQATT, CDR2 SNEGSKA (reference sequence).

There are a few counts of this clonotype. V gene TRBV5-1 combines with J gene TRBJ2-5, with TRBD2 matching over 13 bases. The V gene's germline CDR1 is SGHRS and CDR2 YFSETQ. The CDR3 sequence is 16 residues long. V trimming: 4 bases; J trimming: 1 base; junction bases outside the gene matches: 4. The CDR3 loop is CASSATSGGAQETQYF. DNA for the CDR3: TGCGCCAGCAGCGCAACTAGCGGGGGGGCCCAAGAGACCCAGTACTTC. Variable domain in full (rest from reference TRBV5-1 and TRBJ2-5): KAGVTQTPRYLIKTRGQQVTLSCSPISGHRSVSWYQQTPGQGLQFLFEYFSETQRNKGNFPGRFSGRQFSNSRSEMNVSTLELGDSALYLCASSATSGGAQETQYFGPGTRLLVL.

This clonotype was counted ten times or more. CDR3 in amino acids: CASSRGGQETQYF. CDR3 nucleotides: TGTGCCAGCAGCCGGGGAGGACAAGAGACCCAGTACTTC. This sequence joins TRBV7-9 and TRBJ2-5; tentative D call: TRBD2 (6 bases). The V gene lost 5 bases and the J gene lost 2 bases, with 9 bases spanning the gap. Germline values: CDR1 SEHNR, CDR2 FQNEAQ (reference sequence). The length of the CDR3 is 13 residues.

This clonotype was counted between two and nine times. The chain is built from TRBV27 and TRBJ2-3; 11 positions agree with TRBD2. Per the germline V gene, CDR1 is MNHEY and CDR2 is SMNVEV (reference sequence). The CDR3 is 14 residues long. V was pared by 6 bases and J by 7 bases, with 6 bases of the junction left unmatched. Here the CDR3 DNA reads TGTGCCAGCAGAAGACTAGCGGGGCTTTATACGCAGTATTTT. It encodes CASRRLAGLYTQYF.

The CDR3 nucleotides read TGTGCCAGCTCACCTGGTTCAGGGGGTGGTGAAGCTTTCTTT. Its protein is CASSPGSGGGEAFF. V and J are TRBV18 and TRBJ1-1; 7 bases align to TRBD1. Germline CDR1 KGHSH, CDR2 LQKENI. The CDR3 contains 14 residues. V shed 3 bases, J shed 7 bases, and the junction held 8 bases outside the gene matches.

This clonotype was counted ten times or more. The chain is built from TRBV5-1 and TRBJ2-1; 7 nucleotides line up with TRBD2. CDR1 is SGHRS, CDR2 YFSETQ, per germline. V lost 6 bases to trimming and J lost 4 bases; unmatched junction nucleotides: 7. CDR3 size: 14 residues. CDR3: CASTRGELYNEQFF. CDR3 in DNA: TGCGCCAGCACCCGGGGGGAACTGTACAATGAGCAGTTCTTC.

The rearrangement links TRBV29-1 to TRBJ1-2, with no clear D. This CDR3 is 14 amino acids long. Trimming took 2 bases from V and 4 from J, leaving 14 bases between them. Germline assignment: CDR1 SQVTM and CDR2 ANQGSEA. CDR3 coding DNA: TGCAGCGTTGAATGGCAGCCACCGGGCTATGGCTACACCTTC. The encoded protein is CSVEWQPPGYGYTF.

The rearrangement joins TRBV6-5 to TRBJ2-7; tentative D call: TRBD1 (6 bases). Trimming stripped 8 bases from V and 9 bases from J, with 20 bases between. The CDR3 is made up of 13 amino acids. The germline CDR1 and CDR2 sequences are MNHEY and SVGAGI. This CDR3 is CASGAQQGSGQYF. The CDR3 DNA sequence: TGTGCCAGCGGAGCGCAACAGGGCTCCGGGCAGTACTTC.

As DNA, the CDR3 is TGTGCCAGCAGCCAAAGCCCGCATCAGAAGAACACTGAAGCTTTCTTT. It encodes CASSQSPHQKNTEAFF. V and J are TRBV4-2 and TRBJ1-1; no reliable D call. This CDR3 has 16 residues. Germline lookup yields CDR1 LGHNA and CDR2 YNFKEQ. V lost 2 bases and J lost 1, with 14 bases in between.

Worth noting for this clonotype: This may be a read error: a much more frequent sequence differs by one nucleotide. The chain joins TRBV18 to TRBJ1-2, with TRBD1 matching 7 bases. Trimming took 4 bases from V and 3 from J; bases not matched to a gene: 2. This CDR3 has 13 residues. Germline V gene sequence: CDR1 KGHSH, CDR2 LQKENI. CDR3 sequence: CASSHTGDYGYTF. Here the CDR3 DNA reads TGTGCCAGCTCACATACAGGGGACTATGGCTACACCTTC. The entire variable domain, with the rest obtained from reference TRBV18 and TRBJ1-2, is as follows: NAGVMQNPRHLVRRRGQEARLRCSPMKGHSHVYWYRQLPEEGLKFMVYLQKENIIDESGMPKERFSAEFPKEGPSILRIQQVVRGDSAAYFCASSHTGDYGYTFGSGTRLTVV.

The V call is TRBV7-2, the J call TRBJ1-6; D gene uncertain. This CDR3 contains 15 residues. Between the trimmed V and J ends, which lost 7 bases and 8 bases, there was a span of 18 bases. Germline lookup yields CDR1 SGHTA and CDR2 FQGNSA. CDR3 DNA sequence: TGTGCCAGCATCCAAGAAACTCAGGCCCATTCACCCCTCCACTTT. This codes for CASIQETQAHSPLHF.

In DNA form, the CDR3 reads TGCAGTGCTAGAGATCATCTAGCGGGGGGATATTACGAGCAGTACGTC. It encodes CSARDHLAGGYYEQYV. This rearrangement joins TRBV20-1 to TRBJ2-7; 11 nucleotides line up with TRBD2. The V and J ends lost 0 bases and 4 bases, in that order; junction bases with no gene match: 8. This CDR3 is 16 amino acids long. CDR1 is DFQATT, CDR2 SNEGSKA, per germline (reference sequence).

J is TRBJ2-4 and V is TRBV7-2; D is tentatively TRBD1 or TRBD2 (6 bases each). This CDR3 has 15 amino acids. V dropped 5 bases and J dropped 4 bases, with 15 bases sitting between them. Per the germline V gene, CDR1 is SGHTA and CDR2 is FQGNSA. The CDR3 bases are TGTGCCAGCAGCCGGGGGCAGCTACAGAAAAACATTCAGTACTTC. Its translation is CASSRGQLQKNIQYF.

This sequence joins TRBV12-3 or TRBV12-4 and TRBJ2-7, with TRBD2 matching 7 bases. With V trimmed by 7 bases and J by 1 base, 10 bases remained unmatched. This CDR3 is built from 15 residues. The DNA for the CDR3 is TGTGCCAGCAATAGAGCGGGGCGGCTATCCTACGAGCAGTACTTC. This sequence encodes CASNRAGRLSYEQYF.

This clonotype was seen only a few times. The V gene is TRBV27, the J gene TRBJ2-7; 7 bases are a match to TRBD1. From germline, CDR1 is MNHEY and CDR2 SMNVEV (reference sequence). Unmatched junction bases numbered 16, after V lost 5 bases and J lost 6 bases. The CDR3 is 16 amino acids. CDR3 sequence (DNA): TGTGCCAGCAGTCCCCACTCCGGGACAGAGAACGGCGAGCAGTACTTC. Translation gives CASSPHSGTENGEQYF.

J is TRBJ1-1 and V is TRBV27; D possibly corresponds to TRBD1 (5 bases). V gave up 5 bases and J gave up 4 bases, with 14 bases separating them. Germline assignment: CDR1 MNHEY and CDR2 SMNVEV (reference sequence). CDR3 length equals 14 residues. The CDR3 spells CASSPSQGVTEAFF. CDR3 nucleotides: TGTGCCAGCAGTCCCTCCCAGGGTGTCACTGAAGCTTTCTTT.

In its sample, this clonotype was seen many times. The CDR3 loop reads CASSLTKEDTQYF. The CDR3 DNA follows: TGTGCCAGCAGCTTAACTAAGGAAGATACGCAGTATTTT. This chain joins TRBV7-3 and TRBJ2-3; D gene uncertain. The CDR3 extends over 13 amino acids. Germline CDR1 is SGHTA and CDR2 is FQGTGA. V lost 0 bases and J 5 bases, leaving 6 bases between the germline ends.

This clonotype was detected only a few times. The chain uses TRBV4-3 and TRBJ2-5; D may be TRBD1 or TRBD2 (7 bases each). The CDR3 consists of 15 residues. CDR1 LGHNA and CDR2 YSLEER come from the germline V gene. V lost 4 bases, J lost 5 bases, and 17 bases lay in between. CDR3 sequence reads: CASSLQQGGAETQYF. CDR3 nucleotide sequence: TGCGCCAGCAGCCTCCAGCAGGGGGGGGCGGAGACCCAGTACTTC.

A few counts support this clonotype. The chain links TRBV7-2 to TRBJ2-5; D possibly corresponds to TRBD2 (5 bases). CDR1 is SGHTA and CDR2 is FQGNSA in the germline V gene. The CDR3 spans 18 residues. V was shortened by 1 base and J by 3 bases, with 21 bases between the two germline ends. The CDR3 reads CASSLVAPRDRGEETQYF. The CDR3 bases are TGTGCCAGCAGCTTAGTCGCTCCACGTGACCGGGGAGAAGAGACCCAGTACTTC.

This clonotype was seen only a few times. The CDR3 DNA is TGTGCCAGCTCCTGGGGGGACAGGGGGAATTCACCCCTCCACTTT. Protein product: CASSWGDRGNSPLHF. The V call is TRBV12-3 or TRBV12-4, the J call TRBJ1-6; 11 bases map to TRBD1. The CDR3 loop spans 15 amino acids. V shed 8 bases and J 7 bases; nucleotides not matched to a gene: 7.

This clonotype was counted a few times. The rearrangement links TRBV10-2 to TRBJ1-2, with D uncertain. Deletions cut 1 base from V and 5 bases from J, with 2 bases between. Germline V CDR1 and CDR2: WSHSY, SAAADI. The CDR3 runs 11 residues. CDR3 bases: TGCGCCAGCAGTGAGTTGTATGGCTACACCTTC. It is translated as CASSELYGYTF.

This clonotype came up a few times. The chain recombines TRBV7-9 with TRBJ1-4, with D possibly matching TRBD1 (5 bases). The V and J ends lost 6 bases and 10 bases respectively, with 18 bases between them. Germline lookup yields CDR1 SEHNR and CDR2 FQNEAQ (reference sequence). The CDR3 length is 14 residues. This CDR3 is CASSPGSNERKLFF. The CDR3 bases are TGTGCCAGCAGTCCAGGGTCAAATGAACGAAAACTGTTTTTT.

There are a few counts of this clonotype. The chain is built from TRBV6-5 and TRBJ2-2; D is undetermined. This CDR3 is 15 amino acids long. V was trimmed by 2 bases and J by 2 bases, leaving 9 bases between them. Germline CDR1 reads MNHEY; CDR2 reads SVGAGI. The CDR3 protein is CASSYRLLNTGELFF. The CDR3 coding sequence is TGTGCCAGCAGTTACAGACTTCTTAACACCGGGGAGCTGTTTTTT.

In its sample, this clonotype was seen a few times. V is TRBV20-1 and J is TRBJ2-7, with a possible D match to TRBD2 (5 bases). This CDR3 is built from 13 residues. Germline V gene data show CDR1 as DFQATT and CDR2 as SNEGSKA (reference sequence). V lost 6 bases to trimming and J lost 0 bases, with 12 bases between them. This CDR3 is CSAHEGSSYEQYV. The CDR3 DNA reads TGCAGTGCCCACGAAGGGAGCTCCTACGAGCAGTACGTC.

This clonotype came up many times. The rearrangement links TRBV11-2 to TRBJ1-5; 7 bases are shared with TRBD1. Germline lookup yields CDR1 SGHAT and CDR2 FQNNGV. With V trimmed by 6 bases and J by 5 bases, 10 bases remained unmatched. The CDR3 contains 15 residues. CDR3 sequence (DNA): TGTGCCAGCAGTTCCCGGGGGGGACAGCATCAGCCCCAGCATTTT. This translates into CASSSRGGQHQPQHF. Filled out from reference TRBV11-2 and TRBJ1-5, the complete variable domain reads EAGVAQSPRYKIIEKRQSVAFWCNPISGHATLYWYQQILGQGPKLLIQFQNNGVVDDSQLPKDRFSAERLKGVDSTLKIQPAKLEDSAVYLCASSSRGGQHQPQHFGDGTRLSIL.

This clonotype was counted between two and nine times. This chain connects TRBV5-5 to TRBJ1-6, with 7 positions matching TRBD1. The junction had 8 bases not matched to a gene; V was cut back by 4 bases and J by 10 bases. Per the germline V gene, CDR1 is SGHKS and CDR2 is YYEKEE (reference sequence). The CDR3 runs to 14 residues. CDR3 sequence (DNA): TGTGCCAGCAGCGTCGAAGGGGGCGGATCACCCCTCCACTTT. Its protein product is CASSVEGGGSPLHF.

In nucleotides, the CDR3 is TGCGCCAGCAGGCCCCTTCAAACGCCGGAGCAGTTCTTC. Translated: CASRPLQTPEQFF. The chain carries TRBV5-1 and TRBJ2-1; D unclear. Between the trimmed V and J ends, which lost 5 bases and 10 bases, there was a span of 16 bases. CDR1 SGHRS and CDR2 YFSETQ come from the germline V gene. The CDR3 has 13 residues.

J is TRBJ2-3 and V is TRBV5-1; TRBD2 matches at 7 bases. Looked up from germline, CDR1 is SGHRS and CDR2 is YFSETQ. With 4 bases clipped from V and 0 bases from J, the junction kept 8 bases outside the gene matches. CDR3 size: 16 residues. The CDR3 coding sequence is TGCGCCAGCAGCCCTGGGGGTAGCGGGAGCACAGATACGCAGTATTTT. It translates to CASSPGGSGSTDTQYF. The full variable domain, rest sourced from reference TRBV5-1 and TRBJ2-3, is KAGVTQTPRYLIKTRGQQVTLSCSPISGHRSVSWYQQTPGQGLQFLFEYFSETQRNKGNFPGRFSGRQFSNSRSEMNVSTLELGDSALYLCASSPGGSGSTDTQYFGPGTRLTVL.

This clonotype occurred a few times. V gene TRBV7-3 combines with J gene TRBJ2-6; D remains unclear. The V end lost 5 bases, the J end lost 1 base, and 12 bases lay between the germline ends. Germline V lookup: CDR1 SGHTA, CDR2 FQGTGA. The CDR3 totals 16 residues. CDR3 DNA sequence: TGTGCCAGCAGCCCCACCGTGGGTTCTGGGGCCAACGTCCTGACTTTC. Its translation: CASSPTVGSGANVLTF.